What follows are 7 T cell receptor beta chains derived from one specimen sequenced in a study of blood T cell repertoires in COVID-19. Generated by immunoSEQ multiplex PCR, the TCRdb table keeps only in-frame clones and is missing some. The sample shows approximately 52,000 clones, roughly 87% of them seen only once. The sequenced sample was peripheral blood. The receptors come from a human donor with active COVID-19. The donor label of this sample is uncertain.

This clone was counted a few times. The J gene is TRBJ2-5, the V gene TRBV5-1, with 8 positions matching TRBD1. Germline V gives CDR1 SGHRS, CDR2 YFSETQ. The CDR3 covers 15 residues. J lost 5 bases, V lost 3 bases, and 9 bases had no gene match. In DNA, the CDR3 is TGCGCCAGCAGCTCAGGGGGCGGAAGGCTCGAGACCCAGTACTTC. Its translation: CASSSGGGRLETQYF.

This chain links TRBV5-5 with TRBJ2-5; D perhaps matches TRBD1 (5 bases). The V gene's germline CDR1 is SGHKS and CDR2 YYEKEE (reference sequence). V gave up 0 bases and J gave up 1 base, with 7 bases separating them. The CDR3 covers 14 residues. The CDR3: CASSLGQIQETQYF. CDR3 nucleotides: TGTGCCAGCAGCTTGGGACAGATCCAAGAGACCCAGTACTTC.

V is TRBV7-2 and J is TRBJ2-3; 8 bases map to TRBD2. This CDR3 has 16 amino acids. The germline CDR1 and CDR2 sequences are SGHTA and FQGNSA. J was trimmed by 5 bases and V by 2 bases; bases with no gene match: 9. The CDR3 DNA reads as TGTGCCAGCAGCTTAAGGGCGGGGGGTTCGGGAGATACGCAGTATTTT. Translated: CASSLRAGGSGDTQYF.

The table lists this clone with a count of one. V usage is TRBV7-6 and J usage is TRBJ1-6; 7 bases map to TRBD1. Germline trimming cut 5 bases from V and 2 bases from J; bases unmatched to any gene: 6. The CDR3 length is 16 residues. Germline CDR1 SGHVS, CDR2 FNYEAQ. The CDR3 region is CASSKTGYPYNSPLHF. CDR3 bases: TGTGCCAGCAGCAAGACAGGGTACCCCTATAATTCACCCCTCCACTTT.

The V and J genes are TRBV19 and TRBJ1-5; 7 bases agree with TRBD1. The V and J ends lost 4 bases and 2 bases, in that order; junction bases with no gene match: 5. CDR1 LNHDA and CDR2 SQIVND come from the germline V gene (reference sequence). This CDR3 has 15 amino acids. The CDR3 protein is CASSTGGWGNQPQHF. DNA of the CDR3: TGTGCCAGTAGTACAGGGGGATGGGGCAATCAGCCCCAGCATTTT.

This sequence joins TRBV6-7 and TRBJ2-5; 9 bases line up with TRBD2. TRBV6-7 is an open reading frame whose function is uncertain. V gave up 5 bases and J gave up 3 bases; unmatched junction bases: 7. The CDR3 is 15 amino acids. The CDR3 DNA follows: TGTGCCAGCAGTGAGCGGGGGGATCGAAAAGAGACCCAGTACTTC. Amino acids: CASSERGDRKETQYF.

The rearrangement uses TRBV18 and TRBJ2-2; D is possibly TRBD2 (7 bases). Germline V lookup: CDR1 KGHSH, CDR2 LQKENI. Trimming pared 3 bases from V and 2 bases from J, leaving 13 bases between. This CDR3 is built from 16 residues. CDR3: CASSPPAGANTGELFF. The CDR3 nucleotides are TGTGCCAGCTCACCCCCCGCGGGGGCTAACACCGGGGAGCTGTTTTTT.